Here is one T cell receptor beta chain with its context. The antigen remains unidentified. This entry belongs to a study of OX40 agonist ivuxolimab in advanced cancers. General study points: Compared with CD4+, CD8+ T cells on average had more expanded clones.

V trimming: 4 bases; J trimming: 1 base; junction bases outside the gene matches: 4. Germline CDR1 reads SGDLS; CDR2 reads YYNGEE. The CDR3 extends over 14 amino acids. Assay used: immunoSEQ multiplex PCR; TCRdb lists only in-frame clones, some missing. The sample has 15,000 to 20,000 clones, 73% seen once. The chain carries TRBV9 and TRBJ1-1; 7 nucleotides align to TRBD1. Material: CD4+ or CD8+ T cells sorted from blood, obtained in a trial of the OX40 agonist ivuxolimab. The source of this sequence is an adult with an advanced solid tumor such as melanoma, head and neck, liver or kidney cancer. CDR3 protein: CASSQGGENTEAFF. The CDR3 nucleotides are TGTGCCAGCAGCCAGGGGGGGGAGAACACTGAAGCTTTCTTT.